The clone carrying this T cell receptor beta chain was detected only a few times. Its matching antigen is unknown. TCRdb called the 5' RACE reads again in MiXCR, with one record for every CDR3 protein. The table has around 150,000 distinct CDR3 sequences, around 20% seen once. This specimen comes from a study of CD8 T cells in ankylosing spondylitis. Overall study findings and caveats: What appeared characteristic of ankylosing spondylitis blood was a TCR beta motif of several highly homologous variants.

The TCR was taken from a male donor with ankylosing spondylitis or in good health (not recorded which). Material: blood, either unsorted or a sorted T cell fraction (not recorded which).

CDR3 loop: CASSRVRGSNQPQHF. CDR3 nucleotides: TGTGCCAGCAGCCGAGTTAGGGGAAGCAATCAGCCCCAGCATTTT. The chain combines TRBV7-8 with TRBJ1-5, with D possibly TRBD1 on 5 matching bases. Trimming took off 5 bases at V and 1 base at J, with 12 bases between the two ends. Germline V gene data show CDR1 as SGHVS and CDR2 as FQNEAQ. The CDR3 runs 15 residues.